This T cell receptor (beta chain) was captured by sequencing in a study of radiation and T cells in renal cell carcinoma. CDR1 is SGHKS and CDR2 is YYEKEE in the germline V gene (reference sequence). J lost 2 bases, V lost 0 bases, and 5 bases had no gene match. This CDR3 region has 16 residues. Clones were sequenced by immunoSEQ multiplex PCR, and TCRdb holds only the in-frame ones, with some missing. Seen here are some 130,000 clones, roughly four fifths observed once, and the top ten hold 1.5% to 2%. This sample's time point: blood 2 weeks post-SBRT. Treatment indicated: 15 Gy SBRT to primary tumor, nephrectomy 4 weeks later.

The chain joins TRBV5-5 to TRBJ2-3; 8 bases are shared with TRBD2. The sequence derives from a woman in her sixties with renal cell carcinoma. The source material was blood, sampled from a patient whose treatment included radiotherapy and nephrectomy. The CDR3 region has the DNA TGTGCCAGCAGCTTGGTAAGCGGGGGCTACACAGATACGCAGTATTTT. Amino acids: CASSLVSGGYTDTQYF.